The rows below give T cell receptor beta chains drawn from one sample of a study of response to subunit inactivated influenza vaccine. TCRdb called the RT-PCR reads again in MiXCR, with one record for every CDR3 protein. The sample lists over 800,000 distinct CDR3 sequences, about 20% occurring once. The sample in question was PBMCs from blood, obtained roughly 5 days after vaccination. These receptors all stem from a man between 45 and 60 years old who received an inactivated influenza vaccine. Each CDR3 is given with its conserved first and last residue. Each record gives: clone size, V gene, D gene, J gene, CDR3 length, CDR3 DNA, CDR3 protein. A D gene is named only where the DNA matches it firmly. Size is omitted from some rows. Given values are once, few, many or a class for expanded clones.

NA	TRBV18	NA	TRBJ1-4	14	TGTGCCAGCTCACTTCTCGCTGGAAATGAAAAACTGTTTTTT	CASSLLAGNEKLFF
NA	TRBV28	NA	TRBJ2-3	15	TGTGCCAGCAGTTTCTACGGTTCTAGCACAGATACGCAGTATTTT	CASSFYGSSTDTQYF
NA	TRBV11-2	TRBD2	TRBJ2-2	16	TGTGCCAGCAGCTATTCGACTAGCGGGAGTGCCGGGGAGCTGTTTTTT	CASSYSTSGSAGELFF
many	TRBV7-2	NA	TRBJ2-7	12	TGTGCCAGCAGCTTTAATGCCTACGAGCAGTACTTC	CASSFNAYEQYF
NA	TRBV6-1	NA	TRBJ2-1	14	TGTGCCAGCAGCGCCCACGACCCGGCGAATGAGCAGTTCTTC	CASSAHDPANEQFF
NA	TRBV5-1	TRBD2	TRBJ2-3	19	TGCGCCAGCAGCTTGGTTACCGGGACTAGCGGGGGGACCACAGATACGCAGTATTTT	CASSLVTGTSGGTTDTQYF
few	TRBV7-7	NA	TRBJ2-3	13	TGTGCCAGCAGCCCCACCCTTTTGGATACGCAGTATTTT	CASSPTLLDTQYF
many	TRBV6-1	NA	TRBJ2-6	13	TGTGCCAGCAGTAAGACAGGCTGGGGCGTCCTGACTTTC	CASSKTGWGVLTF
NA	TRBV27	NA	TRBJ2-7	14	TGTGCCAGCAGTTTATCCGACAGGTCCTACGAGCAGTACTTC	CASSLSDRSYEQYF
few	TRBV20-1	NA	TRBJ2-7	11	TGCAGTGCTAGGAGAGGGCGCGAGCAGTACTTC	CSARRGREQYF
few	TRBV6-4	NA	TRBJ2-1	9	TGTGCCAGCAGGAATGAGCAGTTCTTC	CASRNEQFF
few	TRBV7-6	NA	TRBJ2-7	15	TGTGCCAGCAGCGTAGGAGGCGGGATCGCCTACGAGCAGTACTTC	CASSVGGGIAYEQYF
few	TRBV4-2	NA	TRBJ2-2	14	TGTGCCAGCAGCCAAGAGGGTGCGGCCGGGGAGCTGTTTTTT	CASSQEGAAGELFF
NA	TRBV5-1	TRBD2	TRBJ2-3	20	TGCGCCAGCAGCTTTTTCCTAGCGGGGGAGAGAATTACTAGCACAGATACGCAGTATTTT	CASSFFLAGERITSTDTQYF
NA	TRBV2	NA	TRBJ1-5	14	TGTGCCAGCAGTTTCGGGACATTCGTGCAGCCCCAGCATTTT	CASSFGTFVQPQHF
NA	TRBV24-1	TRBD1	TRBJ2-7	15	TGTGCCACCAGTGATGCCGGGACAGGGGGCTACGAGCAGTACTTC	CATSDAGTGGYEQYF
few	TRBV6-4	TRBD1	TRBJ2-3	16	TGTGCCAGCAGTGAGTACGGGACAGCCATCACAGATACGCAGTATTTT	CASSEYGTAITDTQYF
NA	TRBV6-1	NA	TRBJ1-5	13	TGTGCCAGCAGACCGGGTCGGCTTCAGCCCCAGCATTTT	CASRPGRLQPQHF
NA	TRBV5-1	TRBD2	TRBJ2-3	15	TGCGCCAGCAGCCTCCCAAGCGGGGGCACAGATACGCAGTATTTT	CASSLPSGGTDTQYF
NA	TRBV21-1	NA	TRBJ2-2	16	TGTGCCAGCAGCAAAGGGGGCCAGGACAACACCGGGGAGCTGTTTTTT	CASSKGGQDNTGELFF
few	TRBV18	NA	TRBJ2-6	15	TGTGCCAGCTCACCACCGGGGTCTGGGGCCAACGTCCTGACTTTC	CASSPPGSGANVLTF
NA	TRBV7-6	NA	TRBJ2-1	15	TGTGCCAGCAGCTTAGAGGAGGGGTATGGCAATGAGCAGTTCTTC	CASSLEEGYGNEQFF
NA	TRBV12-3/TRBV12-4	NA	TRBJ2-1	12	TGTGCCACGCTGACAGAGACCAATGAGCAGTTCTTC	CATLTETNEQFF
few	TRBV21-1	NA	TRBJ1-2	13	TGTGCCAGCAGCAAAGGGGAAGGGTTTGGCTACACCTTC	CASSKGEGFGYTF
NA	TRBV28	TRBD1	TRBJ2-7	14	TGTGCCAGCACCCTCAGACAGGGGATCTACGAGCAGTACTTC	CASTLRQGIYEQYF
NA	TRBV6-2/TRBV6-3	TRBD1	TRBJ1-2	16	TGTGCCAGCAGTTACGAAGAGACAGGGGGCTTGGATGGCTACACCTTC	CASSYEETGGLDGYTF
NA	TRBV5-1	TRBD1	TRBJ1-1	15	TGCGCCAGCAGTAGGAGGACAGGAGGAAACACTGAAGCTTTCTTT	CASSRRTGGNTEAFF
NA	TRBV10-3	NA	TRBJ2-3	16	TGTGCCATCAGAGGATTGGGGGTCCAGAGCACAGATACGCAGTATTTT	CAIRGLGVQSTDTQYF
NA	TRBV20-1	NA	TRBJ1-1	15	TGCAGTGCTAGAGTTTCCGGGACCAATCAAGGGGAAGCTTTCTTT	CSARVSGTNQGEAFF
NA	TRBV6-2/TRBV6-3	NA	TRBJ2-1	13	TGTGCCAGCACCACCCCTAGAGACGTAGAGCAGTTCTTC	CASTTPRDVEQFF
NA	TRBV20-1	TRBD2	TRBJ2-1	13	TGCAGTCATAGCGGGGGGGCTCGGCATGAGCAGTTCTTC	CSHSGGARHEQFF